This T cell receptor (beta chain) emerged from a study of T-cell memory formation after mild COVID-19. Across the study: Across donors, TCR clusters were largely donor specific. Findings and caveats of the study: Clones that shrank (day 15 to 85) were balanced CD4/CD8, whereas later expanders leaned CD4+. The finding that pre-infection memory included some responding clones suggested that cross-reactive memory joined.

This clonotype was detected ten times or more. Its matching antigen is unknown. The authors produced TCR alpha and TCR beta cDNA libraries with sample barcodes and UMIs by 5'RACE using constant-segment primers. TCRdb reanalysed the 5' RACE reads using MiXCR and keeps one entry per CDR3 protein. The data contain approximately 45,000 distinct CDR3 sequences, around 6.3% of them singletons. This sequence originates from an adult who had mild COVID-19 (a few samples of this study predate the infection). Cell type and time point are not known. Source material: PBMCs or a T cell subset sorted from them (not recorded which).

CDR3 loop: CASSALRDGYGYTF. CDR3 DNA sequence: TGCGCCAGCAGCGCCCTCAGGGATGGGTATGGCTACACCTTC. This sequence joins TRBV5-1 and TRBJ1-2; D perhaps matches TRBD1 (5 bases). The germline CDR1 and CDR2 sequences are SGHRS and YFSETQ. V was shortened by 4 bases and J by 5 bases, with 15 bases between the two germline ends. The CDR3 consists of 14 residues.